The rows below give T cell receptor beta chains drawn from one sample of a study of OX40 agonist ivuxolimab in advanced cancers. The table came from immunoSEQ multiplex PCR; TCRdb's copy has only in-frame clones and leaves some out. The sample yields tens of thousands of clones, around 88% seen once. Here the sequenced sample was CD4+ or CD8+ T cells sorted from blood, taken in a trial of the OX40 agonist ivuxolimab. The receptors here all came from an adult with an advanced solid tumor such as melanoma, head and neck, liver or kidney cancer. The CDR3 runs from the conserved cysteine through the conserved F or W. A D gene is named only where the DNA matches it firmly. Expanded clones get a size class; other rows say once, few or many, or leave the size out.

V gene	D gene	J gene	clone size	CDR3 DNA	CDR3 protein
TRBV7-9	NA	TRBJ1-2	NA	TGTGCCAGCAGCTTAGAGGGCGCGAAGGGCTACACCTTC	CASSLEGAKGYTF
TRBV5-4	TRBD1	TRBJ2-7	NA	TGTGCCAGCAGCTTGGTGGGACAGTCGCACCACTACGAGCAGTACTTC	CASSLVGQSHHYEQYF
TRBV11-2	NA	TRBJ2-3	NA	TGTGCCAGCAGCTTGGGGGTTGTGAGACCTAGCACAGATACGCAGTATTTT	CASSLGVVRPSTDTQYF
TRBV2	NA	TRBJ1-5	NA	TGTGCCAGCGCCGACAGAGGGAGCAATCAGCCCCAGCATTTT	CASADRGSNQPQHF
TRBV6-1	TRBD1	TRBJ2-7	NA	TGTGCCAGCGAACAGGGGGCCTACGAGCAGTACTTC	CASEQGAYEQYF
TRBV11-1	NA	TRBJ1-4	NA	TGTGCCAGCACTCCCGGGCGGGGGCGCCGGGATGAAAAACTGTTTTTT	CASTPGRGRRDEKLFF
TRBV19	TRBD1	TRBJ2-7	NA	TGTGCCAGTAGTCCCGGGACAGGGGCGACCTACGAGCAGTACTTC	CASSPGTGATYEQYF
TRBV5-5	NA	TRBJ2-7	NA	TGTGCCAGCAGCTTGCAGTTCTCCTACGAGCAGTACTTC	CASSLQFSYEQYF
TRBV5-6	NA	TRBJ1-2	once	TGTGCCAGCAGCTCGGAGGGGGGCGTCTATGGCTACACCTTC	CASSSEGGVYGYTF
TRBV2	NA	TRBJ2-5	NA	TGTGCCAGCAGCAGGGACCAAGAGACCCAGTACTTC	CASSRDQETQYF